A selection of T cell receptor beta chains follows, all from one sample in a study of blood T cell repertoires in COVID-19. Here immunoSEQ multiplex PCR was the method, and the copy in TCRdb shows in-frame clones only, minus some. Of some 76,000 clones listed, around 86% were seen once; the top ten hold about a tenth. Sequenced input: peripheral blood. Source of these receptors: a woman younger than 35 with acute or convalescent COVID-19. The CDR3 runs from the conserved cysteine through the conserved F or W. D genes are given only for firm matches. Size tells how often a clone was seen (once, few, many) or the class of an expanded clone, and some rows leave it out.

NA	TRBV18	TRBJ1-2	TRBD1	TGTGCCAGCTCACCGGGACAGGGGGCGTTCTATGGCTACACCTTC	CASSPGQGAFYGYTF
NA	TRBV7-8	TRBJ2-1	TRBD2	TGTGCCAGCAGCTCCCTCGGACGGACTAGCGGGATCGGCTCCTACAATGAGCAGTTCTTC	CASSSLGRTSGIGSYNEQFF
NA	TRBV4-2	TRBJ1-6	NA	TGTGCCAGCAGCCAAGGTGGGCTCCGTGGTTATAATTCACCCCTCCACTTT	CASSQGGLRGYNSPLHF
NA	TRBV5-1	TRBJ2-5	TRBD1	TGCGCCAGCAGCTTGGTAGGACAGGAAGAGACCCAGTACTTC	CASSLVGQEETQYF
few	TRBV28	TRBJ2-1	TRBD1	TGTGCCAGCAGTCCAATTGACCGGGACAGGGGGAAGAATGAGCAGTTCTTC	CASSPIDRDRGKNEQFF
NA	TRBV5-6	TRBJ1-1	NA	TGTGCCAGCAGCTTGGATGGGGGCGGGAACACTGAAGCTTTCTTT	CASSLDGGGNTEAFF
NA	TRBV24-1	TRBJ1-5	NA	TGTGCCACCAGTGACACACACGAACCCCCCTTTCAGCCCCAGCATTTT	CATSDTHEPPFQPQHF
NA	TRBV10-2	TRBJ2-7	TRBD2	TGCGCCAGCAGGGGGACTAGCGGGAGGGCAGACGAGCAGTACTTC	CASRGTSGRADEQYF
NA	TRBV6-5	TRBJ1-6	NA	TGTGCCAGCAGTTACGCCAGGGCCGGGGGGCCCCTCCACTTT	CASSYARAGGPLHF
once	TRBV2	TRBJ1-4	NA	TGTGCCAGCAGGCGAGGTGGCAGAGGGGAAAAACTGTTTTTT	CASRRGGRGEKLFF
NA	TRBV11-2	TRBJ2-2	NA	TGTGCCAGCAGCTTCGCGGACACCACGTCCACCGGGGAGCTGTTTTTT	CASSFADTTSTGELFF
NA	TRBV3-1/TRBV3-2	TRBJ2-2	TRBD2	TGTGCCAGCAGCCTCAAGGTGGAAGCGGGAGTAACCGGGGAGCTGTTTTTT	CASSLKVEAGVTGELFF
NA	TRBV15	TRBJ2-2	NA	TGTGCCACCAGCAGAGACCAGGGTAACACCGGGGAGCTGTTTTTT	CATSRDQGNTGELFF
NA	TRBV4-1	TRBJ1-5	TRBD1	TGCGCCAGCAGCCACGGACAGGGCGGTCAGCCCCAGCATTTT	CASSHGQGGQPQHF
NA	TRBV6-1	TRBJ1-5	NA	TGTGCCAGCAGTGAGGCAGGGTCCCAGCCCCAGCATTTT	CASSEAGSQPQHF
NA	TRBV7-9	TRBJ2-2	TRBD2	TGTGCCAGCAGCTATGCCGGGACTAGCACCGGGGAGCTGTTTTTT	CASSYAGTSTGELFF
NA	TRBV7-2	TRBJ2-1	NA	TGTGCCAGCAGGAAGCAAATGGACAGCTCCTACAATGAGCAGTTCTTC	CASRKQMDSSYNEQFF
few	TRBV30	TRBJ1-2	NA	TGTGCCTGGATCCGACTGGGGCTTGGCTATGGCTACACCTTC	CAWIRLGLGYGYTF
NA	TRBV5-1	TRBJ1-1	NA	TGCGCCAGCAGCTTGGATAGGCCGAGGGTAAACACTGAAGCTTTCTTT	CASSLDRPRVNTEAFF
many	TRBV27	TRBJ1-5	NA	TGTGCCAGCAGTTCGGGACTAAACAATCAGCCCCAGCATTTT	CASSSGLNNQPQHF
NA	TRBV6-5	TRBJ1-1	NA	TGTGCCAGCAGCGTTACAGTGAACACTGAAGCTTTCTTT	CASSVTVNTEAFF
NA	TRBV4-3	TRBJ2-2	TRBD1	TGCGCCAGCAGCCCACAGATAGACAGGGTTAAGGGCGGGGAGCTGTTTTTT	CASSPQIDRVKGGELFF
NA	TRBV10-1	TRBJ1-3	NA	TGCGCCAGACCTCGTCGGGTTGGAAACACCATATATTTT	CARPRRVGNTIYF
NA	TRBV28	TRBJ1-5	NA	TGTGCCACTCAGGGAAATAAAGATCAGCCCCAGCATTTT	CATQGNKDQPQHF
NA	TRBV27	TRBJ1-1	TRBD1	TGTGCCAGCAGACAGGGGGGGACTGAAGCTTTCTTT	CASRQGGTEAFF
NA	TRBV7-9	TRBJ2-1	NA	TGTGCCAGCAGCCCCCCCCGAGTAGGCGGGGCCTACAATGAGCAGTTCTTC	CASSPPRVGGAYNEQFF
NA	TRBV6-6	TRBJ2-2	TRBD2	TGTGCCAGCAGTTACTTTCGGGGGGGGCCCAACGGGGAGCTGTTTTTT	CASSYFRGGPNGELFF
NA	TRBV3-1/TRBV3-2	TRBJ1-1	NA	TGTGCCAGCAGCCTACTTAACACTGAAGCTTTCTTT	CASSLLNTEAFF
NA	TRBV3-1/TRBV3-2	TRBJ2-7	NA	TGTGCCAGCAGCTCTACGACTGGATCCTACGAGCAGTACTTC	CASSSTTGSYEQYF
few	TRBV6-1	TRBJ2-2	NA	TGTGCCAGCAGTGACGCCGGAGGCAGTCCCGGGGAGCTGTTTTTT	CASSDAGGSPGELFF
NA	TRBV28	TRBJ2-5	TRBD2	TGTGCCAGCAGTTCCGGACTAGCTGAGACCCAGTACTTC	CASSSGLAETQYF
NA	TRBV19	TRBJ1-5	TRBD1	TGTGCCAGTGGGCGAGACAGGGGGAGCAATCAGCCCCAGCATTTT	CASGRDRGSNQPQHF
once	TRBV12-3/TRBV12-4	TRBJ1-5	NA	TGTGCCAGCAGTTTTTCAGGCCCTCAGCCCCAGCATTTT	CASSFSGPQPQHF
NA	TRBV30	TRBJ1-1	TRBD1	TGTGCCTGGAGTCCTAAGACAGGGGGAAATACTGAAGCTTTCTTT	CAWSPKTGGNTEAFF
NA	TRBV6-1	TRBJ1-1	NA	TGTGCCACCCATCTGGGGAGACAGAACACTGAAGCTTTCTTT	CATHLGRQNTEAFF
few	TRBV19	TRBJ1-5	NA	TGTGCCAGTAGCCTCAGGGGATATCAGCCCCAGCATTTT	CASSLRGYQPQHF
NA	TRBV18	TRBJ2-4	NA	TGTGCCAGCTCACCACAGGGACTCAAAAACATTCAGTACTTC	CASSPQGLKNIQYF
NA	TRBV6-5	TRBJ2-1	TRBD2	TGTGCCAGCAGCACAAGCGCGGGAGGGCACAATGAGCAGTTCTTC	CASSTSAGGHNEQFF
few	TRBV28	TRBJ1-5	NA	TGTGCCAGCAGTTTAATCTCAGGAGGGCCCCAGCATTTT	CASSLISGGPQHF
NA	TRBV6-2/TRBV6-3	TRBJ1-2	TRBD1	TGTGCCAGCAGCACAGGGGGCTATGGCTACACCTTC	CASSTGGYGYTF
NA	TRBV10-3	TRBJ2-1	TRBD2	TGTGCCATCAGTGCGGGGGGGAGGGCCGTTGATGAGCAGTTCTTC	CAISAGGRAVDEQFF
NA	TRBV25-1	TRBJ2-1	NA	TGTGCCAGCAGTGCTACTAGCCAGAACTACAATGAGCAGTTCTTC	CASSATSQNYNEQFF
NA	TRBV18	TRBJ1-1	TRBD1	TGTGCCAGCTCACGCGGGACAGGGGGCTTAGACACTGAAGCTTTCTTT	CASSRGTGGLDTEAFF
NA	TRBV5-1	TRBJ1-2	NA	TGCGCCAGCAGCTCCGGACAGACTACCTATGGCTACACCTTC	CASSSGQTTYGYTF
NA	TRBV4-1	TRBJ1-1	NA	TGCGCCAGCAGCCAAACTCTCGCCAGGGCTGAACAAGCTTTCTTT	CASSQTLARAEQAFF
once	TRBV2	TRBJ1-2	NA	TGTGCCAGCAGTGAATGGGTTGCGGGGGGCTACACCTTC	CASSEWVAGGYTF
NA	TRBV7-8	TRBJ1-5	TRBD1	TGTGCCAGCAGCCCTGGGGACAGTAGCAATCAGCCCCAGCATTTT	CASSPGDSSNQPQHF
NA	TRBV18	TRBJ2-2	NA	TGTGCCAGCTCACCGGGACGGGGGACCGGGGAGCTGTTTTTT	CASSPGRGTGELFF
NA	TRBV11-3	TRBJ2-1	NA	TGTGCCAGCAGCCCAGGGACTCTGGGCGATGAGCAGTTCTTC	CASSPGTLGDEQFF
NA	TRBV6-6	TRBJ1-3	NA	TGTGCCAGCAGCCGTCCCGGGACACCTGGAAACACCATATATTTT	CASSRPGTPGNTIYF
NA	TRBV7-9	TRBJ2-7	NA	TGTGCCAGCAGCTTGGCGGTCTACGAGCAGTACTTC	CASSLAVYEQYF
NA	TRBV11-2	TRBJ2-7	TRBD1	TGTGCCAGCAGCTTCGGGACAGCCCTTTACGAGCAGTACTTC	CASSFGTALYEQYF
NA	TRBV24-1	TRBJ2-1	TRBD1	TGTGCCACCTCAGGGGGCTCCTACAATGAGCAGTTCTTC	CATSGGSYNEQFF
NA	TRBV5-5	TRBJ1-1	NA	TGTGCCAGCAGCTTAGGGGATAACACTGAAGCTTTCTTT	CASSLGDNTEAFF
medium-sized	TRBV19	TRBJ1-1	TRBD1	TGTGCCAGTAGTAGCGACAGGGGCACTGAAGCTTTCTTT	CASSSDRGTEAFF
NA	TRBV30	TRBJ2-2	TRBD1	TGTGCCTGGACCGCCGGGACAGTTAACACCGGGGAGCTGTTTTTT	CAWTAGTVNTGELFF
NA	TRBV5-8	TRBJ1-2	TRBD1	TGTGCCAGCAGCTTGCAGGGGGGTAATTCCTATGGCTACACCTTC	CASSLQGGNSYGYTF